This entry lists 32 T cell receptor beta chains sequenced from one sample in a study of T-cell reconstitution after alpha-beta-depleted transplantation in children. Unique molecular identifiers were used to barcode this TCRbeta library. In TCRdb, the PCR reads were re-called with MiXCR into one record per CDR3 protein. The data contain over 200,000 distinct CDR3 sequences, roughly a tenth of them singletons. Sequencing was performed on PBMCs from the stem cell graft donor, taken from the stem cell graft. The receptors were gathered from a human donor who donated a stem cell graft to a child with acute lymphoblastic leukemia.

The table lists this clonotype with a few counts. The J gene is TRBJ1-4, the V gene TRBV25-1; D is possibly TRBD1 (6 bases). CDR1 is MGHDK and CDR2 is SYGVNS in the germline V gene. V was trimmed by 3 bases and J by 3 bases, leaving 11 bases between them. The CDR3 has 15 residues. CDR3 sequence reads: CASSDRGLANEKLFF. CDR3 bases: TGTGCCAGCAGTGATCGGGGGCTTGCTAATGAAAAACTGTTTTTT.

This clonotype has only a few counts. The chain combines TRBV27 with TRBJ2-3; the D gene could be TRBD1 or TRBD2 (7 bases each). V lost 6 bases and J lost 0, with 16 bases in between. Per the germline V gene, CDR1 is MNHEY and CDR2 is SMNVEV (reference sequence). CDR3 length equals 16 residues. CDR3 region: CASRRQGGGSTDTQYF. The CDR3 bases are TGTGCCAGCAGAAGGCAGGGGGGGGGTAGCACAGATACGCAGTATTTT.

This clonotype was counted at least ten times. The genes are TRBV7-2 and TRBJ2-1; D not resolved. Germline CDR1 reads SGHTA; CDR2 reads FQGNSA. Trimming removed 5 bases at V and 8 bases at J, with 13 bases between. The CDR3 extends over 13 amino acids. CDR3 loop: CASSNPPKDEQFF. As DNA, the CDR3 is TGTGCCAGCAGCAATCCCCCCAAGGATGAGCAGTTCTTC.

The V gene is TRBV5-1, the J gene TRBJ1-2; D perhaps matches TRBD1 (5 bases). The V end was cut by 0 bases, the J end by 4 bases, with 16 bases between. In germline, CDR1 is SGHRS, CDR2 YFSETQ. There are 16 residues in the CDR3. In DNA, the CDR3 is TGCGCCAGCAGCTTGGGCCCGGGGGAGGTTGGCTATGGCTACACCTTC. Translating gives CASSLGPGEVGYGYTF.

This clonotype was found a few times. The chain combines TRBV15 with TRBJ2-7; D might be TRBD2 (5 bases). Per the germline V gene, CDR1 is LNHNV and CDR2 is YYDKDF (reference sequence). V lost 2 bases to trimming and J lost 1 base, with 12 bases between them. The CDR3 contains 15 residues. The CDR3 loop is CATSRPRDRSYEQYF. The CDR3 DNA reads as TGTGCCACCAGCAGACCCCGGGATCGGTCCTACGAGCAGTACTTC.

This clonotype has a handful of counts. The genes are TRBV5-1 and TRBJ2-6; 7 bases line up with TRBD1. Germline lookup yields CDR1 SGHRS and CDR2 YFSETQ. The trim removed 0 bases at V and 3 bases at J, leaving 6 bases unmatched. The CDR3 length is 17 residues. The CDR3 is CASSLGQGTCGANVLTF. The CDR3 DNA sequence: TGCGCCAGCAGCTTGGGACAGGGTACGTGTGGGGCCAACGTCCTGACTTTC.

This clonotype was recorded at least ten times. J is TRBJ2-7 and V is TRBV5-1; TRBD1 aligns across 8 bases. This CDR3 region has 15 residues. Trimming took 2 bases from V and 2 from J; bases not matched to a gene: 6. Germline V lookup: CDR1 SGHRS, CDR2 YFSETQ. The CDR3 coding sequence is TGCGCCAGCAGCTTCTCCGGGACAGGCACCTACGAGCAGTACTTC. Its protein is CASSFSGTGTYEQYF.

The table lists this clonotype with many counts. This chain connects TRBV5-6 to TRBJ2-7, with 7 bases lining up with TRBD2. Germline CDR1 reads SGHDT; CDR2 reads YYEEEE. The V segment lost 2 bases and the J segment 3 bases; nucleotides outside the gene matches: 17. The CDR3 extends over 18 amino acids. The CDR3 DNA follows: TGTGCCAGCAGCTTTAAACGGGGGGTCCCGATGGGGTACTACGAGCAGTACTTC. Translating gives CASSFKRGVPMGYYEQYF.

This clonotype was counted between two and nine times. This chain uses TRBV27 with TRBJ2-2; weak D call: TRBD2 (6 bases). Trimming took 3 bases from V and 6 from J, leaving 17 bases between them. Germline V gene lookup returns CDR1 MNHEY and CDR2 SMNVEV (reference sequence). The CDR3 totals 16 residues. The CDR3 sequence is CASSFSGASVAGELFF. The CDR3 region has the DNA TGTGCCAGCAGTTTTTCCGGGGCTAGCGTGGCCGGGGAGCTGTTTTTT.

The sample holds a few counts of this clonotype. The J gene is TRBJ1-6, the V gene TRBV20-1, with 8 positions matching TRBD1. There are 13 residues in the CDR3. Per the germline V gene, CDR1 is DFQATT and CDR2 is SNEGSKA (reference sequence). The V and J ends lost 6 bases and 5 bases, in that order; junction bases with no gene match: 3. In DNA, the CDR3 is TGCAGTGCCGGGACAGGCAATAATTCACCCCTCCACTTT. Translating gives CSAGTGNNSPLHF.

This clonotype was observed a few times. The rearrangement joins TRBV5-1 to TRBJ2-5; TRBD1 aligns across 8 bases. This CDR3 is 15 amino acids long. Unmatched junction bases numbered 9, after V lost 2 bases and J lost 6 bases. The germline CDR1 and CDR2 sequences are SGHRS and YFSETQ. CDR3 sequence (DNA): TGCGCCAGCAGCTTCACGGGACAGGTTGGAAAGACCCAGTACTTC. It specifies CASSFTGQVGKTQYF.

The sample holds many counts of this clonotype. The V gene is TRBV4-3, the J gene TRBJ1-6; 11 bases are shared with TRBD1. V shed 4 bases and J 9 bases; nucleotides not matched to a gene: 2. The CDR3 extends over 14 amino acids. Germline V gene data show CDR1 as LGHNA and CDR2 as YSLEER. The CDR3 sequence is CASSPDRGPSPLHF. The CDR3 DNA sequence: TGCGCCAGCAGCCCGGACAGGGGGCCTTCACCCCTCCACTTT.

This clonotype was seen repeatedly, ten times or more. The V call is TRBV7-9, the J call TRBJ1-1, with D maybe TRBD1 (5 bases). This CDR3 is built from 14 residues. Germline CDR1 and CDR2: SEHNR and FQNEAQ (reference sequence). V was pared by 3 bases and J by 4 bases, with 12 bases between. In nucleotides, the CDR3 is TGTGCCAGCAGCTTGTCCCAGGGAGGCACTGAAGCTTTCTTT. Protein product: CASSLSQGGTEAFF.

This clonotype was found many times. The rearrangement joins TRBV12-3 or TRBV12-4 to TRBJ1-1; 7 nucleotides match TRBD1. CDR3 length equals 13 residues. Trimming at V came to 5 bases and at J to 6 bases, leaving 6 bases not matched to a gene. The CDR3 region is CASSADRAAEAFF. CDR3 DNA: TGTGCCAGCAGTGCCGACAGGGCGGCTGAAGCTTTCTTT.

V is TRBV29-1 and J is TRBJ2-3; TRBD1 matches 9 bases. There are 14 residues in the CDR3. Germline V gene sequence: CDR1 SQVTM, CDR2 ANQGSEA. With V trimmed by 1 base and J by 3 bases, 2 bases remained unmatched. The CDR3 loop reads CSVEVGTGTDTQYF. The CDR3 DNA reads TGCAGCGTTGAAGTGGGGACAGGGACAGATACGCAGTATTTT.

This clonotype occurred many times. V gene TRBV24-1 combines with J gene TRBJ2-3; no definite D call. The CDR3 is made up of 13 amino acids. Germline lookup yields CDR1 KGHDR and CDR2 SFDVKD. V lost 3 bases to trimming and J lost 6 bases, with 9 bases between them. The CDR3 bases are TGTGCCACCAGTGATGCGGCATGGGATACGCAGTATTTT. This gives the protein CATSDAAWDTQYF.

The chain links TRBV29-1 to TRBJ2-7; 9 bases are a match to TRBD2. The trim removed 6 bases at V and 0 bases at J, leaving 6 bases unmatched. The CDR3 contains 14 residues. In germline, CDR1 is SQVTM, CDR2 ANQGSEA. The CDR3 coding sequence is TGCAGCGTGCGGGGGGGCCAAAGCTCCTACGAGCAGTACTTC. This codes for CSVRGGQSSYEQYF.

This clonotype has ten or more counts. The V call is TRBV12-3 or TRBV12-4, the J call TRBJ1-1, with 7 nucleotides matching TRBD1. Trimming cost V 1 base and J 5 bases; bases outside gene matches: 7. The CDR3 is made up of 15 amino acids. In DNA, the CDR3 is TGTGCCAGCAGTTTAGGGCTACAGGGGCAGACTGAAGCTTTCTTT. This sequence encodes CASSLGLQGQTEAFF.

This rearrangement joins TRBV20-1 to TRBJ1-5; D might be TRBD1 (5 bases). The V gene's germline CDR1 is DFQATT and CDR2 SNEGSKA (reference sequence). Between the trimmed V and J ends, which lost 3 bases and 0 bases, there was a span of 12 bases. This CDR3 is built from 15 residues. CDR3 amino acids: CSARTAGYSNQPQHF. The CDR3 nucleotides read TGCAGTGCTAGGACAGCGGGATATAGCAATCAGCCCCAGCATTTT.

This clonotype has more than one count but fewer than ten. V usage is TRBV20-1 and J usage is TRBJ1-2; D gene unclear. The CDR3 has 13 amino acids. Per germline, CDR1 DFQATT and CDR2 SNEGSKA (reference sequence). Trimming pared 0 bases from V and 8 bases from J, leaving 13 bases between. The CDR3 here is CSAREARSGGYTF. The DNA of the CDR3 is TGCAGTGCTAGAGAAGCGCGTTCTGGGGGCTACACCTTC.

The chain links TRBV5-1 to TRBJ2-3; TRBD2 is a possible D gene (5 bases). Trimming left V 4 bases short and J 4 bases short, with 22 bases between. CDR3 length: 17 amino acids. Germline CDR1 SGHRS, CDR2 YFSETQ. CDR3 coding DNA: TGCGCCAGCAGCCTTCTCGCGGACTGGACGTTGGCAGATACGCAGTATTTT. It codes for CASSLLADWTLADTQYF. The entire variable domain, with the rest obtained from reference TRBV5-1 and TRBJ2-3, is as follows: KAGVTQTPRYLIKTRGQQVTLSCSPISGHRSVSWYQQTPGQGLQFLFEYFSETQRNKGNFPGRFSGRQFSNSRSEMNVSTLELGDSALYLCASSLLADWTLADTQYFGPGTRLTVL.

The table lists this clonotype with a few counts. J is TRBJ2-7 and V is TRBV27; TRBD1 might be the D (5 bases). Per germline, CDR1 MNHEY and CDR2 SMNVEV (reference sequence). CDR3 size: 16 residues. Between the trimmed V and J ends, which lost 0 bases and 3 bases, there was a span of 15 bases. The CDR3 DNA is TGTGCCAGCAGTTTATCGTCTCAGGGTCTCCGCTACGAGCAGTACTTC. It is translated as CASSLSSQGLRYEQYF.

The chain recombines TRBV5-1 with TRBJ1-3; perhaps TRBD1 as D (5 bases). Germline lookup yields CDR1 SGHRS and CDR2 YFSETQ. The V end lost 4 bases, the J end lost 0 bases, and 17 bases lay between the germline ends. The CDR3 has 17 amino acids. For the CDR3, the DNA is TGCGCCAGCAGCCCCGGGACCTTGAAAAGCTCTGGAAACACCATATATTTT. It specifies CASSPGTLKSSGNTIYF.

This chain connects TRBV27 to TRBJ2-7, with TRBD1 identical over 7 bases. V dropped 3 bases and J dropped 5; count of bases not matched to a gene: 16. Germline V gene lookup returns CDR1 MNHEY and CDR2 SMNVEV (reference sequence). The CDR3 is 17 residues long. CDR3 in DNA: TGTGCCAGCAGTTTCGATTCGGTAGACAGGGCCCGTAACGAGCAGTACTTC. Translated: CASSFDSVDRARNEQYF.

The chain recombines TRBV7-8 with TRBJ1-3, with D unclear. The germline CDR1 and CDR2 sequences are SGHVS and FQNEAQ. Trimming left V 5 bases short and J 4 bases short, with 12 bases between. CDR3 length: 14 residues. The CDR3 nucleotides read TGTGCCAGCAGCCCATGGAAAGGGGGAAACACCATATATTTT. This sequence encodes CASSPWKGGNTIYF. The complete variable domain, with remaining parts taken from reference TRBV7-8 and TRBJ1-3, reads GAGVSQSPRYKVAKRGQDVALRCDPISGHVSLFWYQQALGQGPEFLTYFQNEAQLDKSGLPSDRFFAERPEGSVSTLKIQRTQQEDSAVYLCASSPWKGGNTIYFGEGSWLTVV.

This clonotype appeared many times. CDR3 nucleotides: TGTGCCAGCAGTTCGTCCGGGTATACGCAGTATTTT. It encodes CASSSSGYTQYF. This sequence joins TRBV28 and TRBJ2-3; D unclear. Trimming cost V 4 bases and J 7 bases, with 9 bases left between them. The CDR3 is 12 amino acids. Germline V CDR1 and CDR2: MDHEN, SYDVKM. Variable domain in full (rest from reference TRBV28 and TRBJ2-3): DVKVTQSSRYLVKRTGEKVFLECVQDMDHENMFWYRQDPGLGLRLIYFSYDVKMKEKGDIPEGYSVSREKKERFSLILESASTNQTSMYLCASSSSGYTQYFGPGTRLTVL.

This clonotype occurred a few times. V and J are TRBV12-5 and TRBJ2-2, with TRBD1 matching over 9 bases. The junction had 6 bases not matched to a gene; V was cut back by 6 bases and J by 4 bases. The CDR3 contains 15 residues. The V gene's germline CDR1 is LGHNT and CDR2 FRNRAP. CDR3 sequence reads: CASGQPGQGTGELFF. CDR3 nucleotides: TGTGCTAGTGGCCAGCCGGGACAGGGCACCGGGGAGCTGTTTTTT.

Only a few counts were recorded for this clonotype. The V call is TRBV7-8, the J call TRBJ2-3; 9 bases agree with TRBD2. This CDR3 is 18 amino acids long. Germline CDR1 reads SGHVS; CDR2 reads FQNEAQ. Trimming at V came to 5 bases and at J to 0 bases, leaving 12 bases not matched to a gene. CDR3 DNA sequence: TGTGCCAGCAGCCCAAGGATAGCGGGGGCGTCTAGCACAGATACGCAGTATTTT. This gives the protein CASSPRIAGASSTDTQYF.

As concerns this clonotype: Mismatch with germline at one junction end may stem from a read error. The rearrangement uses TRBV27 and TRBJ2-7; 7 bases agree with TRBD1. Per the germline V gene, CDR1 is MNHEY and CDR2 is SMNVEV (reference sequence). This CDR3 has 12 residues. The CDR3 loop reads CASSTPTGRQLF. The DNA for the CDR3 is TGTGCCAGCAGTACCCCGACAGGGAGACAACTCTTC.

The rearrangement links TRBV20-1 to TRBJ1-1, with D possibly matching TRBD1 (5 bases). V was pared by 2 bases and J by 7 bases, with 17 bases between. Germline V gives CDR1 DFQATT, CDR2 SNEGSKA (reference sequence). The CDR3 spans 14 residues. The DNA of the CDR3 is TGCAGTGCTAGACCGACGGGGGGAGTGTGTGAAGCTTTCTTT. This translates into CSARPTGGVCEAFF.

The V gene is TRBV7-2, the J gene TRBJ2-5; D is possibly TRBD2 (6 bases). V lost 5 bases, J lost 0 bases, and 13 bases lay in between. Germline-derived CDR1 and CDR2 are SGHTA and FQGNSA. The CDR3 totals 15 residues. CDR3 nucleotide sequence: TGTGCCAGCAGCCGGGCGGGGAGGTACCAAGAGACCCAGTACTTC. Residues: CASSRAGRYQETQYF.

The CDR3 loop is CASSLGGTSTQETQYF. The CDR3 DNA sequence: TGCGCCAGCAGCTTGGGGGGGACTAGTACTCAAGAGACCCAGTACTTC. The V call is TRBV5-1, the J call TRBJ2-5, with 8 bases fitting TRBD2. CDR3 length equals 16 residues. V lost 0 bases to trimming and J lost 2 bases; unmatched junction nucleotides: 6. CDR1 and CDR2 (germline): SGHRS, YFSETQ.